This T cell receptor beta chain was retrieved from a study of beta chain features in type 1 diabetes. Expressed TCRB transcripts were sequenced after all isolated RNA was converted to cDNA. Assay: immunoSEQ multiplex PCR; the TCRdb copy retains only in-frame clones and omits some. The sample contains roughly 260,000 clones, around 21% of which appear only once. On this clone itself: No antigen is known for it.

The study's findings and limits: TCRB CDR3 length was moderately but significantly reduced in all four CD4+ subsets of Type 1 diabetes patients. Sampled from patients, naive, central memory and Treg TCRB repertoires appeared more similar than those sampled from healthy donors.

The sequencing input was naive CD4+ T cells from blood. This TCR came from a woman aged 40 to 55 with type 1 diabetes.

CDR3 loop: CASSASRGITEAFF. The CDR3 DNA reads TGTGCCAGCAGTGCATCACGGGGTATCACTGAAGCTTTCTTT. The V gene is TRBV25-1, the J gene TRBJ1-1; the D is unclear. Germline CDR1 reads MGHDK; CDR2 reads SYGVNS. Trimming removed 4 bases from V and 4 bases from J, with 13 bases in between. There are 14 residues in the CDR3.